This T cell receptor (beta chain) was recovered during a study of shared clonotypes between healthy human individuals. The wider study: Serving as donors were a couple of women and a few men, whose ages spanned 18 to 49.

Within Nashville, Tennessee resided all donors, each a Caucasian adult. Subsets obtained from CD4+ cells comprised CD45RA+ naive and CD45RA-negative memory cells. Over several immunoSEQ plates, each subset's genomic DNA was distributed in even portions. Profiled with immunoSEQ multiplex PCR; TCRdb holds only in-frame clones, not every one. The sample has 2 million to 3 million clones, 90% to 95% seen once. Input material: naive CD4+ T cells from PBMCs. Documented subset: CD45RA+ positively selected. This clonotype was sampled from a man between 18 and 35 years old in good health. Some clones in this sample may be carry-over from other donors' samples.

Written as DNA, the CDR3 is TGTGCCAGCACCCCCAAGACCTCCCGCTCTGGGGCCAACGTCCTGACTTTC. This sequence encodes CASTPKTSRSGANVLTF. The chain recombines TRBV5-4 with TRBJ2-6; D unclear. CDR3 size: 17 residues. Germline assignment: CDR1 SGHNT and CDR2 YYREEE (reference sequence). Trimming shortened V by 6 bases and J by 0 bases, and 16 bases separated the two germline ends.